This T cell receptor beta chain was sequenced in a study of molecular identifiers for immune sequencing clone quantification (dated by TCRdb to 2016 to 2019). Turning to the overall study: For a replicate experiment, RNA from around 20,000 or 100,000 naive CD8 T cells was divided into five aliquots, of which four were sequenced. This methods study benchmarked molecular-identifier clustering-based TCR repertoire sequencing (MIDCIRS) and TCR RNA copy counting, using CD8 T cells to do so. Findings and caveats that apply to the study as a whole: When barcode sub-clustering was left out, chimeric consensus sequences inflated TCR diversity, with chimeras reaching as high as 47%. Spiked-in Jurkat TCR RNA (about ten copies' worth), which is not part of the donor repertoire, was contained in the naive libraries. Even against a background of one million naive CD8 T cells, spiked-in Jurkat TCR RNA amounting to a single cell's worth was reported to be detectable. The sizes of highly expanded clones could end up underestimated when identical TCR molecules share a barcode. Modeling gave 3 to 3.5 recovered TCR RNA copies per cell versus about 10 by digital PCR, implying about 30% capture efficiency. Clones above 20 RNA copies held over 97% of molecules in CMV-specific effector cells but under 1% in naive cells.

Naive CD8 T cell libraries were made from approximately 22,000 to 940,000 sorted cells using 10%, 30% or 50% of purified RNA. On a BD FACSAria II, naive CD8 T cells were FACS-sorted as CD8+CD4-CCR7+CD45RA+ and collected into RLT Plus buffer. Roughly 10 TCR copies' worth of Jurkat RNA were spiked into roughly 20,000-1,000,000 naive CD8 T cell samples to test detection sensitivity. CD8 T cells were enriched with RosetteSep CD8+ T Cell Enrichment Cocktail and Ficoll-Paque, followed by ACK red cell lysis. Trimming removed 2 bases from V and 4 bases from J, leaving 11 bases between the germline ends. Looking up the germline V gene (reference sequence) yields CDR1 DFQATT and CDR2 SNEGSKA. The CDR3 starts with the cysteine, ends with the phenylalanine, and has 13 residues. This entry keeps only the CDR3 DNA: 39 bases, framed from base 1. This clonotype has ten or more counts. Its antigen has not been determined. Base-call qualities are not available, and no considerably larger clone is one nucleotide away.

Libraries were built with PCR. Instrument on record: NextSeq 500. Bulk TCR libraries were generated as previously described, with the TCR primers listed in Table S5 used. The Qiagen AllPrep DNA/RNA kit was used to purify total RNA. Before any analysis, reads coming from multiple sequencing runs of the same library were combined into one pool. Processing in the source paper ran as follows. Reads were retained only if the reads had an exact TCR constant sequence, and the retained reads were trimmed to 150 nt and grouped according to their 12-nt molecular barcodes. Within each barcode group, reads were sub-clustered at a 15% Levenshtein threshold, and quality-weighted consensus sequences were built per RNA molecule. Non-functional sequences were discarded, and so were lower-count sequences lying one edit away from another sequence. Based on fitting two negative binomial distributions, any barcode sub-cluster with under 20% of the maximum read count was discarded. TCRdb applied fastp at Q25 and MiXCR to the public reads, then kept only in-frame beta chains. Every CDR3 protein is listed once, alongside the most common genes and DNA of its rows. TCRdb's processing, not the study's, gives the V and J calls here. The sample table records over 550,000 distinct CDR3 sequences; 25% of these occur just once. About 0.84% of the sample is held by the ten biggest clonotypes.

The sequenced sample was naive CD8+ T cells from blood, with Jurkat cell RNA spiked in. The cell subset or site label of this sample denotes: FACS-sorted CD8+CD4-CCR7+CD45RA+ naive T cells. The V gene is TRBV20-1 and the J gene is TRBJ1-2; the D gene is unclear. This TCR was sampled from a human donor in good health. Some libraries in this study had Jurkat cell RNA spiked in. The DNA sequence is TGCAGTGCTAGATTGGATTCTGGCTATGGCTACACCTTC. Protein translation: CSARLDSGYGYTF.